The present T cell receptor (beta chain) was sequenced within a study of T cells in Graves' hyperthyroidism and ophthalmopathy. TCR beta CDR3 region amplification was performed from RNA transcripts. HTBI primers were used for first-round RT-PCR of the TCR CDR3. TCRdb re-analysed the multiplex PCR reads in MiXCR, keeping a single row per CDR3 protein. Of tens of thousands of distinct CDR3 sequences in the sample, roughly 52% were seen once. Diagnoses were made from clinical symptoms, serum measures (thyroxine and TRAb), thyroid ultrasound and orbital computed tomography. This clonotype showed up many times. The CDR3 consists of 14 residues. Germline V gene lookup returns CDR1 SGHNT and CDR2 YYREEE (reference sequence). Trimming left V 5 bases short and J 2 bases short, with 13 bases between.

The sequence was obtained from a woman between 50 and 59 years old with Graves' hyperthyroidism that later progressed to Graves' ophthalmopathy. The gene calls are TRBV5-4 and TRBJ2-5, with a weak D call TRBD2 (6 bases). The sample taken for sequencing was blood. The CDR3 DNA is TGTGCCAGCAGAGGTGCGGGACCGCAAGAGACCCAGTACTTC. Translating it yields CASRGAGPQETQYF.